This T cell receptor beta chain was recovered during a study of cytomegalovirus exposure and HLA in healthy donors. General observations from the study: A few CMV-associated chains proved CMV antigen-specific in vitro. Cytomegalovirus association was assigned to about 150 TCR beta chains.

CDR1 and CDR2 from the germline V gene are KGHSH and LQKENI. This CDR3 contains 13 residues. With V trimmed by 8 bases and J by 3 bases, 3 bases remained unmatched. PCR was performed using 60 Vbeta and 13 Jbeta primers. Generated by immunoSEQ multiplex PCR, the TCRdb table keeps only in-frame clones and is missing some. The data show some 120,000 clones, roughly a tenth seen once. Details on this clone: Its antigen is as yet unknown.

Sample: PBMCs. The chain employs TRBV18 and TRBJ2-3; the match to TRBD1 covers 9 bases. This receptor was taken from a woman younger than 30 in good health and CMV-seropositive. CDR3 protein: CASQGQGTDTQYF. The DNA of the CDR3 is TGTGCCAGCCAGGGACAGGGAACAGATACGCAGTATTTT.